This T cell receptor beta chain was sequenced in a study of Ad26.COV2.S vaccination and SARS-CoV-2 variants. Repertoires were generated with immunoSEQ multiplex PCR, while TCRdb's copy carries only in-frame clones and drops some. The table records 400,000 to 450,000 clones, 92% of them present only once. V shed 1 base, J shed 6 bases, and the junction held 8 bases outside the gene matches. The CDR3 spans 15 residues. The germline V gene encodes CDR1 SGHAT and CDR2 FQNNGV. Whole-study findings and limits: It was reported that spike-specific CD8+ and CD4+ T cell responses were substantially broad after vaccination. The TCR breadth and depth analyses may have understated or missed part of the total T cell responses. Vaccine recipients surpassed placebo recipients in spike-specific TCR breadth.

Treatment indicated: 15 to 20 received Ad26.COV2.S at low or high dose, single or two shots; roughly five received placebo; per-sample allocation not given. Specimen acquisition occurred on day 63 following the initial vaccine or placebo injection. In regard to this clone: The target antigen is unknown.

The receptor comes from a person aged 18-65 years who received the Ad26.COV2.S COVID-19 vaccine or a placebo. Sequencing was performed on peripheral blood, taken in a trial of Ad26.COV2.S vaccine versus placebo. The chain is built from TRBV11-2 and TRBJ2-7, with TRBD1 matching over 8 bases. Here the CDR3 reads CASSLARQGLGEQYF. In DNA, the CDR3 is TGTGCCAGCAGCTTAGCCAGACAGGGGCTTGGCGAGCAGTACTTC. The whole variable domain, remainder taken from reference TRBV11-2 and TRBJ2-7, is EAGVAQSPRYKIIEKRQSVAFWCNPISGHATLYWYQQILGQGPKLLIQFQNNGVVDDSQLPKDRFSAERLKGVDSTLKIQPAKLEDSAVYLCASSLARQGLGEQYFGPGTRLTVT.